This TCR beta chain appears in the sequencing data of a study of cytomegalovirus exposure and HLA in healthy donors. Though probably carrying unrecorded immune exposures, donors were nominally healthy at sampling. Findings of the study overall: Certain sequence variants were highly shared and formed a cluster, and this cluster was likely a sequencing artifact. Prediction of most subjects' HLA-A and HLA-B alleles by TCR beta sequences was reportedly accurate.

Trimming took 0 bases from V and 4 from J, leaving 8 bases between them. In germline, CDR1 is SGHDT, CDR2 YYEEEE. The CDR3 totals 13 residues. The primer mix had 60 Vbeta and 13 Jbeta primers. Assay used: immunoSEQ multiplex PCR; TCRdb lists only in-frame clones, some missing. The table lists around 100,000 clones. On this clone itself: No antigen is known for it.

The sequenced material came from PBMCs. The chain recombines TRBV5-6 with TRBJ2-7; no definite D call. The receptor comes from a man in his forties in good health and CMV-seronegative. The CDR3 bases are TGTGCCAGCAGCTTGGGTTGGGCTTACGAGCAGTACTTC. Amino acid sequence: CASSLGWAYEQYF.